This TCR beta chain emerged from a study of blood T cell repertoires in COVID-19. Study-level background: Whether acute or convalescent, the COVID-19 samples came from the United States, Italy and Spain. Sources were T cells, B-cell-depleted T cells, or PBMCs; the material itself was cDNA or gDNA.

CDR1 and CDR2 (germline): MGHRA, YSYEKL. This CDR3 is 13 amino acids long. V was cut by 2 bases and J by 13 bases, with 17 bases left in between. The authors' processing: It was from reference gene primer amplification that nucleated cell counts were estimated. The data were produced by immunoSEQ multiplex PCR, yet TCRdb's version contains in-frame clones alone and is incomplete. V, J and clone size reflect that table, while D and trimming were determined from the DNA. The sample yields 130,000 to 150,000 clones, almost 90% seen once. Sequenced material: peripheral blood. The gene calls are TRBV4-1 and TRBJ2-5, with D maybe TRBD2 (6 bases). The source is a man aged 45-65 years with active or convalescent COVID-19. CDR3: CASSQIPGASRYF. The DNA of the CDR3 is TGCGCCAGCAGCCAAATTCCGGGAGCTTCACGGTACTTC.